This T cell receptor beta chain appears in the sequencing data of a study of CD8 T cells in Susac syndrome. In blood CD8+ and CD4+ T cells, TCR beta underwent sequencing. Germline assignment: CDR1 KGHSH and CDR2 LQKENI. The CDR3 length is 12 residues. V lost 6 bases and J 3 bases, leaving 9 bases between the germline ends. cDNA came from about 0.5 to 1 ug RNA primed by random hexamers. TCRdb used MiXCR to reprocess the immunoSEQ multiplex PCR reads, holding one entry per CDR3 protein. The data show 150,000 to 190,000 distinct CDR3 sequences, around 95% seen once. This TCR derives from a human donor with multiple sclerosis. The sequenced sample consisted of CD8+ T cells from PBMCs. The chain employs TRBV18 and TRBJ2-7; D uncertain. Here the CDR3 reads CASSSGDYEQYF. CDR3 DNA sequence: TGTGCCAGCTCGTCCGGAGACTACGAGCAGTACTTC.